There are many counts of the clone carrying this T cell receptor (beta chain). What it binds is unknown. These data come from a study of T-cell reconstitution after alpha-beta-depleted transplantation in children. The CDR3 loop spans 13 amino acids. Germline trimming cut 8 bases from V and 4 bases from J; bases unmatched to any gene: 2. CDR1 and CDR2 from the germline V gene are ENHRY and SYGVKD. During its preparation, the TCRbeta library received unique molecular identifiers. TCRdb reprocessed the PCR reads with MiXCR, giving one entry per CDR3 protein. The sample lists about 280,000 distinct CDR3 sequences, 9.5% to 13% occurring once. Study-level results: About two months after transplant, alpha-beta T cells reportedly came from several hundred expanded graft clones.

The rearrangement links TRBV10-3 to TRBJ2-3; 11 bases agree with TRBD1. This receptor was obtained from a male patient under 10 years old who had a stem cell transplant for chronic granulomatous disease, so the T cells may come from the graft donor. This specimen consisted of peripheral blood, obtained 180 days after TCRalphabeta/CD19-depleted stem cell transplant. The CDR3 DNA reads TGTGCCATCGGACAGGGGGCTGCAGATACGCAGTATTTT. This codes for CAIGQGAADTQYF.